These 13 T cell receptor beta chains originate from one sample sequenced in a study of blood T cell repertoires in COVID-19. Clones were read by immunoSEQ multiplex PCR, and TCRdb kept only the in-frame ones, dropping some. The sample shows hundreds of thousands of clones, 85% to 90% of them seen only once. The sample consisted of PBMCs or T cells enriched from blood (not recorded which). The receptors were sampled from a man aged 50-59 years who had been exposed to COVID-19.

The chain joins TRBV4-1 to TRBJ1-5; 9 bases fit TRBD1. Germline V lookup: CDR1 MGHRA, CDR2 YSYEKL. The CDR3 extends over 15 amino acids. V was pared by 3 bases and J by 2 bases, with 2 bases of the junction left unmatched. CDR3: CASSHRTGGNQPQHF. In DNA form, the CDR3 reads TGCGCCAGCAGCCATAGGACAGGGGGCAATCAGCCCCAGCATTTT.

V gene TRBV18 combines with J gene TRBJ2-6; D is unclear. Germline-derived CDR1 and CDR2 are KGHSH and LQKENI. Trimming took off 1 base at V and 3 bases at J, with 10 bases between the two ends. The CDR3 runs to 16 residues. The CDR3 here is CASSPRQVGGANVLTF. The CDR3 DNA reads as TGTGCCAGCTCACCACGGCAGGTCGGTGGGGCCAACGTCCTGACTTTC.

The chain combines TRBV5-1 with TRBJ2-3; a weak D match, TRBD2 (6 bases). This CDR3 has 15 amino acids. CDR1 is SGHRS and CDR2 is YFSETQ in the germline V gene. V lost 4 bases to trimming and J lost 3 bases, with 15 bases between them. CDR3 loop: CASSVGGPVTDTQYF. The DNA of the CDR3 is TGCGCCAGCAGCGTCGGGGGACCTGTAACAGATACGCAGTATTTT.

This clone was seen only once. The J gene is TRBJ2-1, the V gene TRBV6-5; D uncertain. CDR1 and CDR2 from the germline V gene are MNHEY and SVGAGI. Trimming took off 2 bases at V and 4 bases at J, with 9 bases between the two ends. The CDR3 totals 14 residues. As DNA, the CDR3 is TGTGCCAGCAGTTACCTCAGAACATACAATGAGCAGTTCTTC. This gives the protein CASSYLRTYNEQFF.

The rearrangement joins TRBV30 to TRBJ2-7, with 8 bases identical to TRBD1. The junction had 1 base not matched to a gene; V was cut back by 3 bases and J by 0 bases. CDR3 length: 13 amino acids. Per germline, CDR1 GTSNPN and CDR2 SVGIG (reference sequence). The CDR3 DNA follows: TGTGCCTGGAGAGGGACAGGCTCCTACGAGCAGTACTTC. Encoded protein: CAWRGTGSYEQYF.

The chain combines TRBV7-2 with TRBJ2-1; a possible D gene is TRBD2 (5 bases). Deletions cut 5 bases from V and 1 base from J, with 15 bases between. The CDR3 loop spans 16 amino acids. The germline V gene has CDR1 SGHTA and CDR2 FQGNSA. CDR3 in amino acids: CASSPGLSTSYNEQFF. CDR3 sequence (DNA): TGTGCCAGCAGCCCCGGACTGTCAACTTCCTACAATGAGCAGTTCTTC.

The rearrangement links TRBV7-9 to TRBJ1-2; TRBD1 aligns across 11 bases. V was pared by 3 bases and J by 6 bases, with 0 bases of the junction left unmatched. Germline CDR1 is SEHNR and CDR2 is FQNEAQ (reference sequence). The CDR3 has 13 amino acids. The CDR3: CASSLGQGDGYTF. The CDR3 DNA follows: TGTGCCAGCAGCTTGGGACAGGGGGATGGCTACACCTTC. Variable domain in full (rest from reference TRBV7-9 and TRBJ1-2): DTGVSQNPRHKITKRGQNVTFRCDPISEHNRLYWYRQTLGQGPEFLTYFQNEAQLEKSRLLSDRFSAERPKGSFSTLEIQRTEQGDSAMYLCASSLGQGDGYTFGSGTRLTVV.

The chain carries TRBV21-1 and TRBJ2-7; TRBD1, the D gene given by the table, was not confirmed from the DNA. TRBV21-1 is labeled a pseudogene. This CDR3 is 16 amino acids long. In DNA form, the CDR3 reads TGTGCCAGCAGTAAAAGAGGGGGGGACAGGGGCTACGAGCAGTACTTC. It yields the protein CASSKRGGDRGYEQYF.

The J gene is TRBJ1-6, the V gene TRBV3-1 (or the pseudogene TRBV3-2); D gene ambiguous. Looked up from germline, CDR1 is LGHDT and CDR2 is YNNKEL (reference sequence). V shed 4 bases and J shed 0 bases, with 19 bases lying between them. The CDR3 has 19 residues. The CDR3, as DNA: TGTGCCAGCAGCCGCCGGGCGGGGAGATCCAGCTCCTATAATTCACCCCTCCACTTT. This codes for CASSRRAGRSSSYNSPLHF.

The CDR3 here is CASSLRTGPPYEQYF. The CDR3 region has the DNA TGCGCCAGCAGCTTGAGGACAGGGCCTCCCTACGAGCAGTACTTC. The V gene is TRBV5-1, the J gene TRBJ2-7, with 8 nucleotides matching TRBD1. Germline V gene sequence: CDR1 SGHRS, CDR2 YFSETQ. This CDR3 region has 15 residues. The ends lost 1 base at V and 2 bases at J; junction bases unmatched: 5.

This clone was detected once. The chain links TRBV10-3 to TRBJ1-6, with unresolved D. The CDR3 consists of 13 residues. CDR1 and CDR2 from the germline V gene are ENHRY and SYGVKD. Trimming cost V 3 bases and J 8 bases, with 8 bases left between them. The CDR3 DNA follows: TGTGCCATCAGTGAAGACACTTATTCACCCCTCCACTTT. Its protein product is CAISEDTYSPLHF.

The chain recombines TRBV18 with TRBJ2-5, with D unresolved. V lost 1 base and J lost 2, with 8 bases in between. There are 14 residues in the CDR3. Per germline, CDR1 KGHSH and CDR2 LQKENI. CDR3 DNA: TGTGCCAGCTCACCACGAGAGTTACAAGAGACCCAGTACTTC. Amino acids: CASSPRELQETQYF.

The chain employs TRBV10-2 and TRBJ2-5; the D is unclear. The CDR3 loop spans 11 amino acids. Germline CDR1 and CDR2: WSHSY and SAAADI. Trimming shortened V by 9 bases and J by 0 bases, and 5 bases separated the two germline ends. In DNA, the CDR3 is TGCGCCAGTAATAACCAAGAGACCCAGTACTTC. Translation: CASNNQETQYF.